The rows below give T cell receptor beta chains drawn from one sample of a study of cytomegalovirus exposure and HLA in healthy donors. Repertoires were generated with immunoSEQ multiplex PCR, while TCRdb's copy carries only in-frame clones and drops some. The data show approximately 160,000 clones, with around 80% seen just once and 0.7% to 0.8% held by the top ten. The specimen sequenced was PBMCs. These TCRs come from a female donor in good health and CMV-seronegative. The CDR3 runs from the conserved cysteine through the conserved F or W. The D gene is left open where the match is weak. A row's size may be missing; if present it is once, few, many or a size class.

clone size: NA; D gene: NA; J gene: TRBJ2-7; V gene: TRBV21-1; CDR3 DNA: TGTGCCAGCAGCAAAGGGGGACAGGGATTCCACACCCTCTCCTACGAGCAGTACTTC; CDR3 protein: CASSKGGQGFHTLSYEQYF
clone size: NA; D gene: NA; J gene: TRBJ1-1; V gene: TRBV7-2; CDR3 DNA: TGTGCCAGCAGCTTAGTCGAGGGCACTGAAGCTTTCTTT; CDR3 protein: CASSLVEGTEAFF
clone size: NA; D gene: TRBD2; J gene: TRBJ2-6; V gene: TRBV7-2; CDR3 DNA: TGTGCCAGCAGCTCTAGACTAGCGGCTGGGGCCAACGTCCTGACTTTC; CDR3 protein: CASSSRLAAGANVLTF
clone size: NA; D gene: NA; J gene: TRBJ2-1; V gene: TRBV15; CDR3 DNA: TGTGCCACCAGCAGAGATACGAGGTCGTACAATGAGCAGTTCTTC; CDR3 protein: CATSRDTRSYNEQFF
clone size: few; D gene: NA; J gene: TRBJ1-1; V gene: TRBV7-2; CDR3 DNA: TGTGCCAGCAGCTTAAGGGGGATTAACACTGAAGCTTTCTTT; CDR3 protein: CASSLRGINTEAFF
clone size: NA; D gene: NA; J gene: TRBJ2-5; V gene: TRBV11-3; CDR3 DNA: TGTGCCAGCAGCTTAGGCCTGGGGCGGGAGACCCAGTACTTC; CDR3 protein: CASSLGLGRETQYF
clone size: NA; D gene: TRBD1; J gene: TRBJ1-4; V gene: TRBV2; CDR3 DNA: TGTGCCAGCTCGAGACCCGGGACAGTTAATGAAAAACTGTTTTTT; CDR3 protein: CASSRPGTVNEKLFF
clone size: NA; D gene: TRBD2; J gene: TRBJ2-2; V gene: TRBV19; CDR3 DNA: TGTGCCAGTAGTATAGAAGGGCGTAGCGGGGGAGTTACCGGGGAGCTGTTTTTT; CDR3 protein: CASSIEGRSGGVTGELFF
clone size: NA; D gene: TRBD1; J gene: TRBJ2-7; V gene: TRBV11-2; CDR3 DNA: TGTGCCAGCAGCCGGGGACAGGGGTCCTACTTC; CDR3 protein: CASSRGQGSYF
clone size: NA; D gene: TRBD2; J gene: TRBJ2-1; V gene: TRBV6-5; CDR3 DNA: TGTGCCAGCAGTTACGGGAGCGGGAGGTCATCCAATGAGCAGTTCTTC; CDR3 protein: CASSYGSGRSSNEQFF
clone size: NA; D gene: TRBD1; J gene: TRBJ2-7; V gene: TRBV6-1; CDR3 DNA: TGTGCCAGCAGGGGGGACAGGGGTAATTCCTACGAGCAGTACTTC; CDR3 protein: CASRGDRGNSYEQYF
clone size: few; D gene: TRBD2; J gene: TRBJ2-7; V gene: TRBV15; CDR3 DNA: TGTGCCACCAGCAGAGATCGGTTGGGACTAGCGGGGCAAACCTCCTACGAGCAGTACTTC; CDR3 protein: CATSRDRLGLAGQTSYEQYF
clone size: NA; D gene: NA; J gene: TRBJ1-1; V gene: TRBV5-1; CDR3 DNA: TGCGCCAGCAGCCATGAACCGGGACACCCGCGGAACACTGAAGCTTTCTTT; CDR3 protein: CASSHEPGHPRNTEAFF
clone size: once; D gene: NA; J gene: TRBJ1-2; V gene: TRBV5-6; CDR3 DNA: TGTGCCAGCAGCCCCGAGTCGGCAGGCACCTTCTTGAACTATGGCTACACCTTC; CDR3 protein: CASSPESAGTFLNYGYTF
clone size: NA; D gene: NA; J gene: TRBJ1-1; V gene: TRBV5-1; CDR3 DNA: TGCGCCAGCAGCTTGCAGGGGCAGTACACTGAAGCTTTCTTT; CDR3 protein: CASSLQGQYTEAFF
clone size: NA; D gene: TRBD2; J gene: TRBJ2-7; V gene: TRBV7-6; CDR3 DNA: TGTGCCAGCAGCCCTACCCCCCCACTAGCGGGGGGCGGGTACGAGCAGTACTTC; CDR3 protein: CASSPTPPLAGGGYEQYF
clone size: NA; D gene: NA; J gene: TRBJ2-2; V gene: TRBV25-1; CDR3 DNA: TGTGCCAGCAGTGAATCCAGGGGGGCTACCGGGGAGCTGTTTTTT; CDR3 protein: CASSESRGATGELFF
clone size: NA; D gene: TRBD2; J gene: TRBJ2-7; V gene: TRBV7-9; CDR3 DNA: TGTGCCAGCAGCCGTTCCCGGGGGGACTTC; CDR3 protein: CASSRSRGDF
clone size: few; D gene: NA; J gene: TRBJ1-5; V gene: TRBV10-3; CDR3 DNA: TGTGCCATCAGTGCTGGGGGGGGCAGTCAGCCCCAGCATTTT; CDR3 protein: CAISAGGGSQPQHF
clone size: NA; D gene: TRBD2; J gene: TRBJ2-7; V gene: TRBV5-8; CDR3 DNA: TGTGCCAGCAGCTTGCGGGATGGGAGGGGGCAGTACTTC; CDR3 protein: CASSLRDGRGQYF
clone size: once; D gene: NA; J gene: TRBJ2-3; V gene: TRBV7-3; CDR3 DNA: TGTGCCAGCAGCTTAGGGGCGGATACGCAGTATTTT; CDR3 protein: CASSLGADTQYF
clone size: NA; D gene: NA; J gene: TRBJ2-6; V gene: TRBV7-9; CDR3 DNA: TGTGCCAGCCGACACCGTGGTCCGATACTGTCGTCGGGGGCCAACGTCCTGACTTTC; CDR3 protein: CASRHRGPILSSGANVLTF
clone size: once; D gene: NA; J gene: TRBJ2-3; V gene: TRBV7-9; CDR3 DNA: TGTGCCAGCAGCGGCCTTCGGGGAATCACAGATACGCAGTATTTT; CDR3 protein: CASSGLRGITDTQYF
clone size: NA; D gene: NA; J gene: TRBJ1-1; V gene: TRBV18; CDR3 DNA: TGTGCCAGCTCACCACTTGCACAGCAAACCATTAACACTGAAGCTTTCTTT; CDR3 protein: CASSPLAQQTINTEAFF
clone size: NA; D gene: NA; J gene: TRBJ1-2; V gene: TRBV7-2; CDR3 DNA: TGTGCCAGCAGCATTACGACGGAGAACTATGGCTACACCTTC; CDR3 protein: CASSITTENYGYTF
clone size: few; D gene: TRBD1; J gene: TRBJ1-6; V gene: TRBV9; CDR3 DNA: TGTGCCAGCAGCGCAGAAGGGACAGGATTGAATTCACCCCTCCACTTT; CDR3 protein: CASSAEGTGLNSPLHF
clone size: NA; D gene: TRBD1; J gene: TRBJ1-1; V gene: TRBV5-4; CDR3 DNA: TGTGCCAGCAGCCCGGGTGGACAGGGGTCTGAAGCTTTCTTT; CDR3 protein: CASSPGGQGSEAFF
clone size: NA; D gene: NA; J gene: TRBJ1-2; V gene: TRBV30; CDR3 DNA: TGTGCCTGGAGCCGCAGGGGTGGCCTCAAGGGCACCTTC; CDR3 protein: CAWSRRGGLKGTF
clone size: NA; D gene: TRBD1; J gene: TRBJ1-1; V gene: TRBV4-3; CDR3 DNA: TGCGCCAGCAGCTCGGGACAGCGGAACACTGAAGCTTTCTTT; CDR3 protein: CASSSGQRNTEAFF